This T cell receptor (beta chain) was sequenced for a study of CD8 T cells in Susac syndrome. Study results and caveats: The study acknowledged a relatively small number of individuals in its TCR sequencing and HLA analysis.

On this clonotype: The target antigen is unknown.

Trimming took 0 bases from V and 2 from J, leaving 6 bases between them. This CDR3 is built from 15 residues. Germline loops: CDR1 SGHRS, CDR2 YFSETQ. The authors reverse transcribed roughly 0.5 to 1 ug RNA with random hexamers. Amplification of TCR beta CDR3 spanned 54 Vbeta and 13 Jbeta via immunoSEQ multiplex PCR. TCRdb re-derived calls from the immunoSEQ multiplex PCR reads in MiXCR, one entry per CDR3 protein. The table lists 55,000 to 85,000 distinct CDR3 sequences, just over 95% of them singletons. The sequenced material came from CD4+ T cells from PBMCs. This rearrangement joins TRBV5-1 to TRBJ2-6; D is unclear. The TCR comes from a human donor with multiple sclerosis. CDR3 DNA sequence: TGCGCCAGCAGCTTGGGGGCGGCTGGGGCCAACGTCCTGACTTTC. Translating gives CASSLGAAGANVLTF.